This T cell receptor (beta chain) was sequenced for a study of blood T cell repertoires in COVID-19. Overall study: In each case, the material was cDNA or gDNA derived from T cells, B-cell-depleted T cells, or PBMCs.

Original analysis: Estimates of nucleated cell counts were drawn from the amplification of reference gene primers. Sequencing used immunoSEQ multiplex PCR; TCRdb keeps in-frame clones, though not all of them. V and J calls and clone size are as listed in that table; D and trimming were resolved from the DNA. The sample has approximately 160,000 clones; less than 90% are singletons. This CDR3 is built from 15 residues. Germline V lookup: CDR1 SGDLS, CDR2 YYNGEE. J was trimmed by 7 bases and V by 3 bases; bases with no gene match: 10. This clone was seen a handful of times. The cohort comprised adults aged roughly 18 to 90 years residing in under 30 US areas. Researchers sorted participants into cohorts using their self-reported clinical history.

Sequenced material: PBMCs or T cells enriched from blood (not recorded which). This sequence joins TRBV9 and TRBJ1-2, with 9 positions matching TRBD1. The receptor's source is a woman in her fifties or sixties who had recovered from COVID-19. The CDR3 loop reads CASSETGGPFLGYTF. The CDR3 DNA is TGTGCCAGCAGCGAAACAGGGGGCCCCTTTCTTGGCTACACCTTC.